Below are 23 T cell receptor beta chains sequenced from a single sample in a study of vaccination and CD4 T cells after COVID-19. Oncomine TCR Beta short-read sequencing was applied to DNA from cultured CD4+ T cells. Via MiXCR, TCRdb re-called the PCR reads, giving one row per CDR3 protein. The data contain approximately 12,000 distinct CDR3 sequences, around 59% of them singletons. Their cognate antigens are unknown. Specified treatment: approximately 11-day PBMC culture with coronavirus spike peptide pools or control peptides (ViraFEST assay). The material sequenced was CD4+ T cells from blood, cultured in vitro. The origin of the receptors is a human donor who had recovered from COVID-19.

The rearrangement uses TRBV5-1 and TRBJ2-7; no definite D call. Germline CDR1 is SGHRS and CDR2 is YFSETQ. The CDR3 is 13 residues long. The V and J ends lost 4 bases and 4 bases respectively, with 12 bases between them. The CDR3 nucleotides read TGCGCCAGCAGCCGTCAGGACGGTTACGAGCAGTACTTC. Its translation is CASSRQDGYEQYF. Full variable domain (rest looked up from reference TRBV5-1 and TRBJ2-7): KAGVTQTPRYLIKTRGQQVTLSCSPISGHRSVSWYQQTPGQGLQFLFEYFSETQRNKGNFPGRFSGRQFSNSRSEMNVSTLELGDSALYLCASSRQDGYEQYFGPGTRLTVT.

V and J are TRBV10-3 and TRBJ1-1; TRBD1 is a possible D gene (5 bases). CDR1 is ENHRY and CDR2 is SYGVKD in the germline V gene. V was cut by 11 bases and J by 1 base, with 17 bases left in between. This CDR3 is 14 amino acids long. Here the CDR3 DNA reads TGTGCCTCGACGACGGGGGAGGGGAACACTGAAGCTTTCTTT. It codes for CASTTGEGNTEAFF.

CDR3 bases: TGTGCCAGCAGCGCCAACCGGGCGCGGACCTCCGGGGAGCTGTTTTTT. Amino acids: CASSANRARTSGELFF. The chain joins TRBV7-3 to TRBJ2-2; D gene uncertain. V was shortened by 5 bases and J by 6 bases, with 19 bases between the two germline ends. CDR1 is SGHTA and CDR2 is FQGTGA in the germline V gene. The CDR3 covers 16 residues.

The rearrangement uses TRBV6-1 and TRBJ1-4; the match to TRBD1 covers 9 bases. Trimming removed 5 bases from V and 6 bases from J; junction bases left unmatched: 1. CDR3 length equals 13 residues. Per germline, CDR1 MNHNS and CDR2 SASEGT. CDR3 sequence (DNA): TGTGCCAGCAGTCGGGACAGGGATGAAAAACTGTTTTTT. This encodes CASSRDRDEKLFF.

CDR3 region: CSARDAGGQNEQYF. CDR3 bases: TGCAGTGCTAGAGATGCGGGAGGGCAAAACGAGCAGTACTTC. J is TRBJ2-7 and V is TRBV20-1, with TRBD2 identical over 9 bases. The CDR3 contains 14 residues. V trimming: 0 bases; J trimming: 5 bases; junction bases outside the gene matches: 5. Germline lookup yields CDR1 DFQATT and CDR2 SNEGSKA (reference sequence).

The chain has TRBV20-1 and TRBJ2-6; 10 bases are a match to TRBD1. The CDR3 loop spans 16 amino acids. The germline V gene has CDR1 DFQATT and CDR2 SNEGSKA (reference sequence). The CDR3 nucleotides are TGCAGCGTGGTGGGACAGGGGACAACTGGGGCCAACGTCCTGACTTTC. Its protein product is CSVVGQGTTGANVLTF.

The rearrangement links TRBV6-2 or TRBV6-3 to TRBJ2-1, with 9 bases lining up with TRBD1. CDR3 length: 14 amino acids. The V and J ends lost 6 bases and 2 bases, in that order; junction bases with no gene match: 2. CDR1 and CDR2 (germline): MNHEY, SVGEGT. The CDR3 protein is CASRDRGTYNEQFF. Here the CDR3 DNA reads TGTGCCAGCAGGGACAGGGGCACCTACAATGAGCAGTTCTTC.

The V call is TRBV2, the J call TRBJ2-7; the match to TRBD1 covers 10 bases. The CDR3 has 13 residues. The J segment lost 4 bases and the V segment lost 8 bases, leaving 5 bases of the junction unmatched. Germline values: CDR1 SNHLY, CDR2 FYNNEI. The CDR3 loop is CASGRTGGYEQYF. For the CDR3, the DNA is TGTGCCAGCGGGCGGACAGGGGGTTACGAGCAGTACTTC. The whole variable domain, remainder taken from reference TRBV2 and TRBJ2-7, is EPEVTQTPSHQVTQMGQEVILRCVPISNHLYFYWYRQILGQKVEFLVSFYNNEISEKSEIFDDQFSVERPDGSNFTLKIRSTKLEDSAMYFCASGRTGGYEQYFGPGTRLTVT.

V is TRBV5-1 and J is TRBJ2-5; a possible D gene is TRBD1 (5 bases). The CDR3 covers 15 residues. Per germline, CDR1 SGHRS and CDR2 YFSETQ. The V end was cut by 2 bases, the J end by 1 base, with 12 bases between. The CDR3 region is CASSFQGAPQETQYF. The DNA of the CDR3 is TGCGCCAGCAGCTTTCAGGGTGCCCCCCAAGAGACCCAGTACTTC.

This clonotype occurred a few times. The chain has TRBV7-9 and TRBJ1-1; TRBD1 might be the D (5 bases). V lost 1 base, J lost 4 bases, and 16 bases lay in between. This CDR3 spans 16 amino acids. The germline V gene has CDR1 SEHNR and CDR2 FQNEAQ (reference sequence). The CDR3 protein is CASSLGAGRGSTEAFF. In DNA form, the CDR3 reads TGTGCCAGCAGCTTAGGGGCAGGGAGGGGAAGCACTGAAGCTTTCTTT. The full variable domain, completed using reference TRBV7-9 and TRBJ1-1, is DTGVSQNPRHKITKRGQNVTFRCDPISEHNRLYWYRQTLGQGPEFLTYFQNEAQLEKSRLLSDRFSAERPKGSFSTLEIQRTEQGDSAMYLCASSLGAGRGSTEAFFGQGTRLTVV.

V usage is TRBV7-2 and J usage is TRBJ1-1, with unresolved D. V was pared by 0 bases and J by 1 base, with 6 bases between. Germline-derived CDR1 and CDR2 are SGHTA and FQGNSA. CDR3 length: 14 residues. CDR3 sequence reads: CASSLAGTNTEAFF. CDR3 coding DNA: TGTGCCAGCAGCTTAGCGGGTACGAACACTGAAGCTTTCTTT.

This clonotype was seen a few times. The chain is built from TRBV28 and TRBJ2-7, with 7 bases identical to TRBD2. Germline lookup yields CDR1 MDHEN and CDR2 SYDVKM. V shed 1 base and J 1 base; nucleotides not matched to a gene: 1. The CDR3 covers 14 residues. CDR3 sequence: CASSLSGGSYEQYF. CDR3 nucleotides: TGTGCCAGCAGTTTATCGGGAGGTTCCTACGAGCAGTACTTC.

The chain couples TRBV7-9 to TRBJ1-5; TRBD1 is a possible D gene (6 bases). Trimming took 6 bases from V and 11 from J, leaving 14 bases between them. The germline CDR1 and CDR2 sequences are SEHNR and FQNEAQ (reference sequence). The CDR3 is made up of 12 amino acids. In nucleotides, the CDR3 is TGTGCCAGCAGTCAAGGGGGGGGCTCCCAGCATTTT. It is translated as CASSQGGGSQHF.

The rearrangement links TRBV7-2 to TRBJ2-1; D remains unclear. CDR3 length equals 14 residues. Germline CDR1 SGHTA, CDR2 FQGNSA. V dropped 5 bases and J dropped 4 bases, with 12 bases sitting between them. CDR3 sequence (DNA): TGTGCCAGCAGCAAAGGATCGTCTTACAATGAGCAGTTCTTC. Translating gives CASSKGSSYNEQFF.

The chain links TRBV20-1 to TRBJ2-3; D remains ambiguous. The germline gives CDR1 DFQATT, CDR2 SNEGSKA (reference sequence). Trimming shortened V by 2 bases and J by 1 base, and 7 bases separated the two germline ends. The CDR3 is 13 residues long. In DNA, the CDR3 is TGCAGTGCTAGACTTGGGGGCACAGATACGCAGTATTTT. It yields the protein CSARLGGTDTQYF.

The chain uses TRBV6-1 and TRBJ2-1; a possible D gene is TRBD2 (6 bases). The CDR3 is 14 residues long. The germline V gene encodes CDR1 MNHNS and CDR2 SASEGT. Trimming took off 4 bases at V and 5 bases at J, with 12 bases between the two ends. The CDR3 here is CASSATGGHNEQFF. In DNA form, the CDR3 reads TGTGCCAGCAGTGCCACCGGGGGACACAATGAGCAGTTCTTC.

The V gene is TRBV6-4, the J gene TRBJ1-1, with 7 bases that match TRBD1. CDR3 length: 14 residues. V was clipped by 6 bases and J by 1 base; unmatched bases: 5. Germline V lookup: CDR1 MRHNA, CDR2 SNTAGT. CDR3 protein: CASSSGTENTEAFF. The CDR3 DNA reads TGTGCCAGCAGCTCCGGGACAGAGAACACTGAAGCTTTCTTT.

The chain combines TRBV15 with TRBJ2-3; D remains unclear. This CDR3 has 16 amino acids. Per the germline V gene, CDR1 is LNHNV and CDR2 is YYDKDF (reference sequence). Trimming pared 3 bases from V and 5 bases from J, leaving 18 bases between. The CDR3 DNA is TGTGCCACCAGCAGGGCGTCCGACTCACGGGTAGATACGCAGTATTTT. Protein sequence: CATSRASDSRVDTQYF.

This clonotype was counted only a few times. The chain couples TRBV21-1 to TRBJ1-5. TRBV21-1 is a pseudogene locus. The CDR3 length is 13 residues. DNA of the CDR3: TGTGCCAGCAGCAAAGGGGGCAATCAGCCCCAGCATTTT. This codes for CASSKGGNQPQHF.

This clonotype was recorded only once. J is TRBJ1-5 and V is TRBV19; D ambiguous. The CDR3 spans 15 residues. Trimming removed 4 bases at V and 0 bases at J, with 10 bases between. The V gene's germline CDR1 is LNHDA and CDR2 SQIVND (reference sequence). CDR3: CASSTARNSNQPQHF. In DNA, the CDR3 is TGTGCCAGTAGTACCGCAAGAAATAGCAATCAGCCCCAGCATTTT.

This clonotype showed up just a few times. The chain employs TRBV2 and TRBJ1-1; D is unclear. Trimming shortened V by 5 bases and J by 0 bases, and 13 bases separated the two germline ends. CDR1 and CDR2 (germline): SNHLY, FYNNEI. The CDR3 totals 15 residues. This CDR3 reads CASSPRTALNTEAFF. The CDR3 region has the DNA TGTGCCAGCAGTCCCCGGACGGCTCTGAACACTGAAGCTTTCTTT.

This clonotype was counted a few times. The V and J genes are TRBV7-2 and TRBJ2-3, with 14 bases fitting TRBD2. V gave up 5 bases and J gave up 3 bases; unmatched junction bases: 10. The V gene's germline CDR1 is SGHTA and CDR2 FQGNSA. This CDR3 is built from 18 residues. CDR3 sequence (DNA): TGTGCCAGCAGCCCCCTCCGCGGGACTAGCGGGAGTACAGATACGCAGTATTTT. It translates to CASSPLRGTSGSTDTQYF.

A single count supports this clonotype. The chain has TRBV20-1 and TRBJ2-7; D unresolved. V was trimmed by 5 bases and J by 5 bases, leaving 10 bases between them. The germline V gene encodes CDR1 DFQATT and CDR2 SNEGSKA (reference sequence). The CDR3 loop spans 11 amino acids. The CDR3 nucleotides are TGCAGTGCTTCCGCCCAGGACGAGCAGTACTTC. Amino acids: CSASAQDEQYF.